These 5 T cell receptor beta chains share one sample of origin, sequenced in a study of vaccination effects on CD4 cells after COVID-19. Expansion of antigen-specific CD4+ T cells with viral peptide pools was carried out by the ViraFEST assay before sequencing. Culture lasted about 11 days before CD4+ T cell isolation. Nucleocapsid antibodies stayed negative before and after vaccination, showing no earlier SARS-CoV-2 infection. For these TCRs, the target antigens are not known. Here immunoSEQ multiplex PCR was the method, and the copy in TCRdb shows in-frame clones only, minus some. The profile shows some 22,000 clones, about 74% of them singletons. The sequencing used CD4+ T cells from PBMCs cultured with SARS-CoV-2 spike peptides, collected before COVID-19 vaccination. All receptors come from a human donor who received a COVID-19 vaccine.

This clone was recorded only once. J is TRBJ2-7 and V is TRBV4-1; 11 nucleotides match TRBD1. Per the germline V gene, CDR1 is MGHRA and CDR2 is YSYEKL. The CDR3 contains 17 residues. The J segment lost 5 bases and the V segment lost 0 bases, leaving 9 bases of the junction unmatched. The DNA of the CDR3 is TGCGCCAGCAGCCAAGAAAAATTCCGGACAGGGGGCCACGAGCAGTACTTC. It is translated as CASSQEKFRTGGHEQYF.

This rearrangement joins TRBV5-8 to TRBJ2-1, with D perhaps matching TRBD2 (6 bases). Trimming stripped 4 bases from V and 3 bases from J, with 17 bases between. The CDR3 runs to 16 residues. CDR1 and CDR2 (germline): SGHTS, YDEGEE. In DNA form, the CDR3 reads TGTGCCAGCAGCCCTACGGGGACTTACCTCTACAATGAGCAGTTCTTC. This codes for CASSPTGTYLYNEQFF.

The chain's CDR3 is CASSFLPGTGAYEQYF. As DNA, the CDR3 is TGTGCCAGCAGCTTCCTTCCTGGGACAGGGGCTTACGAGCAGTACTTC. The chain links TRBV5-8 to TRBJ2-7, with 10 bases that match TRBD1. Trimming at V came to 2 bases and at J to 4 bases, leaving 9 bases not matched to a gene. The CDR3 runs 16 residues. Germline V CDR1 and CDR2: SGHTS, YDEGEE. The complete variable domain, with remaining parts taken from reference TRBV5-8 and TRBJ2-7, reads EAGVTQSPTHLIKTRGQQATLRCSPISGHTSVYWYQQALGLGLQFLLWYDEGEERNRGNFPPRFSGRQFPNYSSELNVNALELEDSALYLCASSFLPGTGAYEQYFGPGTRLTVT.

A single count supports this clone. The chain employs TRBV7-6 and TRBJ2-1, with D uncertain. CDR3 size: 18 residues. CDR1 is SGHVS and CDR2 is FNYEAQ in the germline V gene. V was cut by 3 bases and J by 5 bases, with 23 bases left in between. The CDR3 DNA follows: TGTGCCAGCAGCTTTACGGGCTTGGCCTTTCCCCAACACAATGAGCAGTTCTTC. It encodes CASSFTGLAFPQHNEQFF.

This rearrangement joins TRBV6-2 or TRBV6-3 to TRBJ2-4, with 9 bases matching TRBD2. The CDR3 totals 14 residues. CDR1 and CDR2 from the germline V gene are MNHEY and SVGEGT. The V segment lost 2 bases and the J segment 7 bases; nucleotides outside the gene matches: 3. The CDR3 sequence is CASSYGGLANIQYF. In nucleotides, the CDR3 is TGTGCCAGCAGTTACGGTGGACTAGCGAACATTCAGTACTTC.